The 5 T cell receptor beta chains below all came from one sample that was sequenced in a study of PD-1 blockade in mismatch repair-deficient tumors. TCRdb's table, derived via immunoSEQ multiplex PCR, lists solely in-frame clones and lacks some. The table includes some 84,000 clones, over 75% detected once. Sample: peripheral blood, taken 12 weeks after starting pembrolizumab. Every receptor here comes from an adult with mismatch repair-deficient cancer.

J is TRBJ2-3 and V is TRBV6-6; weak D call: TRBD1 (7 bases). Trimming cost V 6 bases and J 2 bases, with 15 bases left between them. The CDR3 is made up of 15 amino acids. Germline CDR1 is MNHNY and CDR2 is SVGAGI (reference sequence). The DNA for the CDR3 is TGTGCCAGCAGAACGACAGGGAGGTACACAGATACGCAGTATTTT. This encodes CASRTTGRYTDTQYF.

This clone was seen just once. CDR3 nucleotide sequence: TGTGCCAGCAGTGGGCCGGGACTGAACACTGAAGCTTTCTTT. Translation: CASSGPGLNTEAFF. The V call is TRBV2, the J call TRBJ1-1; a possible D gene is TRBD1 (5 bases). V lost 4 bases and J 0 bases, leaving 9 bases between the germline ends. Germline V gene data show CDR1 as SNHLY and CDR2 as FYNNEI. This CDR3 comprises 14 residues.

The rearrangement joins TRBV7-3 to TRBJ2-1, with TRBD2 matching over 7 bases. V shed 5 bases, J shed 1 base, and the junction held 11 bases outside the gene matches. The length of the CDR3 is 17 residues. The germline V gene has CDR1 SGHTA and CDR2 FQGTGA. The CDR3 here is CASSPRVGTKSYNEQFF. The DNA of the CDR3 is TGTGCCAGCAGCCCAAGGGTGGGGACTAAGTCCTACAATGAGCAGTTCTTC.

The CDR3 sequence: CASSSPSASGSDEQFF. The CDR3 DNA sequence: TGTGCCAGCAGTTCCCCCTCGGCTAGCGGGAGCGATGAGCAGTTCTTC. The chain combines TRBV6-5 with TRBJ2-1, with 10 bases fitting TRBD2. From germline, CDR1 is MNHEY and CDR2 SVGAGI. Germline trimming cut 4 bases from V and 8 bases from J; bases unmatched to any gene: 11. The length of the CDR3 is 16 residues.

The chain has TRBV18 and TRBJ2-3; 11 positions agree with TRBD2. Germline V gives CDR1 KGHSH, CDR2 LQKENI. This CDR3 has 15 residues. Germline trimming cut 5 bases from V and 4 bases from J; bases unmatched to any gene: 5. CDR3 sequence: CASSSSGRGADTQYF. Written as DNA, the CDR3 is TGTGCCAGCTCAAGTAGCGGGAGGGGAGCAGATACGCAGTATTTT. Full variable domain (remainder filled in from reference TRBV18 and TRBJ2-3): NAGVMQNPRHLVRRRGQEARLRCSPMKGHSHVYWYRQLPEEGLKFMVYLQKENIIDESGMPKERFSAEFPKEGPSILRIQQVVRGDSAAYFCASSSSGRGADTQYFGPGTRLTVL.